The TCR beta chain described here comes from a study of blood T cell repertoires in COVID-19. V lost 5 bases to trimming and J lost 6 bases; unmatched junction nucleotides: 11. Germline V gene lookup returns CDR1 SGHTA and CDR2 FQGNSA. CDR3 length: 16 residues. The assay was immunoSEQ multiplex PCR, and TCRdb's table has in-frame clones only and misses some. This table has under 250,000 clones, about 90% appearing once. The chain uses TRBV7-2 and TRBJ2-5, with 11 positions matching TRBD2. This clonotype originated in a man aged 25-45 years who had recovered from COVID-19. The sample comprised PBMCs or T cells enriched from blood (not recorded which). For the CDR3, the DNA is TGTGCCAGCAGCGATAGCGGGGGGGCTGTTGGGAAGACCCAGTACTTC. Amino acids: CASSDSGGAVGKTQYF.